These T cell receptor beta chains were read from a single sample in a study of T cell changes during pregnancy in multiple sclerosis. Profiling relied on immunoSEQ multiplex PCR, and the TCRdb table lists in-frame clones only, not all of them. The sample has 35,000 to 50,000 clones, about 87% seen once. Sample: CD4+ T cells from peripheral blood mononuclear cells, taken in the second trimester of pregnancy. These receptor sequences come from a female donor with multiple sclerosis, enrolled in a pregnancy study. CDR3s include the opening cysteine and the closing phenylalanine or tryptophan. D genes are given only for firm matches. Only some rows state a clone size, as once, few, many or a class for expanded clones.

d_call	v_call	clone_size	j_call	cdr3_aa	cdr3_nt
TRBD2	TRBV7-7	.	TRBJ2-1	CASSLGLAGSNEQFF	TGTGCTAGCAGCTTAGGTCTAGCGGGGTCAAATGAGCAGTTCTTC
TRBD1	TRBV5-1	.	TRBJ2-6	CASSLTGGTGANVLTF	TGCGCCAGCAGCCTTACAGGGGGAACTGGGGCCAACGTCCTGACTTTC
TRBD2	TRBV11-2	.	TRBJ2-3	CASSPRGRTTDTQYF	TGTGCCAGCAGCCCACGCGGGAGAACCACAGATACGCAGTATTTT
.	TRBV19	.	TRBJ2-7	CASSITVSSYEQYF	TGTGCCAGTAGTATCACAGTGAGCTCCTACGAGCAGTACTTC
.	TRBV2	once	TRBJ2-1	CASSERVGGYSSYNEQFF	TGTGCCAGCAGTGAAAGGGTTGGAGGGTACAGCTCCTACAATGAGCAGTTCTTC
TRBD2	TRBV5-1	.	TRBJ2-5	CASSSGLAGGQETQYF	TGCGCCAGCAGCTCGGGACTAGCGGGAGGCCAAGAGACCCAGTACTTC
TRBD2	TRBV14	.	TRBJ2-1	CASSQASGDSYNEQFF	TGTGCCAGCAGCCAAGCTAGCGGAGATTCCTACAATGAGCAGTTCTTC
.	TRBV29-1	.	TRBJ1-3	CSVEKGSGNTIYF	TGCAGCGTTGAAAAGGGGTCCGGAAACACCATATATTTT
TRBD1	TRBV6-5	.	TRBJ1-1	CASSFGQGETEAFF	TGTGCCAGCAGTTTTGGACAGGGGGAAACTGAAGCTTTCTTT
.	TRBV18	.	TRBJ1-3	CASSLGQLRSGNTIYF	TGTGCCAGCTCACTCGGACAGTTACGCTCTGGAAACACCATATATTTT
TRBD1	TRBV11-3	.	TRBJ2-7	CASSVRTGPQYEQYF	TGTGCCAGCAGCGTACGGACAGGCCCCCAATACGAGCAGTACTTC
.	TRBV28	.	TRBJ1-5	CASSFGGNQPQHF	TGTGCCAGCAGTTTCGGCGGTAATCAGCCCCAGCATTTT
TRBD1	TRBV27	.	TRBJ2-7	CASSLGMDRRSYEQYF	TGTGCCAGCAGTTTAGGAATGGACAGGCGATCCTACGAGCAGTACTTC
TRBD1	TRBV27	few	TRBJ1-5	CASSPGQGFVSQHF	TGTGCCAGCAGCCCAGGACAGGGTTTCGTTTCCCAGCATTTT
TRBD2	TRBV5-1	once	TRBJ2-1	CASSIGLVGRNEQFF	TGCGCCAGCAGCATCGGACTAGTCGGGCGCAATGAGCAGTTCTTC
.	TRBV6-5	.	TRBJ1-5	CASRRQGIAQPQHF	TGTGCCAGCAGACGGCAGGGGATAGCTCAGCCCCAGCATTTT
TRBD1	TRBV30	few	TRBJ2-7	CAWSVPSRTGNSYEQYF	TGTGCCTGGAGTGTACCTTCTCGGACAGGGAACTCCTACGAGCAGTACTTC
.	TRBV7-9	.	TRBJ2-7	CASSLTGWHEQYF	TGTGCCAGCAGCTTAACAGGTTGGCACGAGCAGTACTTC
.	TRBV4-2	few	TRBJ1-1	CASSHRQVNTEAFF	TGTGCCAGCAGCCACCGGCAGGTGAACACTGAAGCTTTCTTT
.	TRBV28	once	TRBJ2-7	CASRQRKLAPGTGEQYF	TGTGCCAGCAGACAAAGAAAGCTCGCCCCTGGAACGGGCGAGCAGTACTTC
TRBD1	TRBV27	.	TRBJ2-1	CASSFTGDNEQFF	TGTGCCAGCAGTTTTACAGGGGACAATGAGCAGTTCTTC
.	TRBV11-2	.	TRBJ2-7	CASSLVAGPPYEQYF	TGTGCCAGCAGCTTAGTGGCGGGCCCCCCCTACGAGCAGTACTTC
TRBD2	TRBV19	few	TRBJ2-1	CASRPAGAMGGNEQFF	TGTGCCAGCAGACCAGCGGGAGCCATGGGGGGCAATGAGCAGTTCTTC
.	TRBV6-1	.	TRBJ1-4	CASSERGSGFTGGKLFF	TGTGCCAGCAGTGAAAGGGGGTCGGGGTTTACGGGTGGAAAACTGTTTTTT
TRBD1	TRBV5-4	.	TRBJ2-1	CASSAGQGRDEQFF	TGTGCCAGCAGCGCCGGACAGGGTCGGGATGAGCAGTTCTTC
TRBD1	TRBV25-1	.	TRBJ1-4	CASGGTGGTRTNEKLFF	TGTGCCAGCGGGGGGACAGGGGGAACGAGGACTAATGAAAAACTGTTTTTT
.	TRBV11-2	.	TRBJ2-4	CASSLDLPGAKNIQYF	TGTGCCAGCAGCTTAGATCTCCCGGGAGCCAAAAACATTCAGTACTTC
.	TRBV7-9	.	TRBJ2-2	CASSLGGSDGELFF	TGTGCCAGCAGCTTAGGGGGCTCTGACGGGGAGCTGTTTTTT
.	TRBV4-3	.	TRBJ2-3	CASSTLGTTQYF	TGCGCCAGCAGCACACTGGGCACCACGCAGTATTTT
TRBD1	TRBV7-8	.	TRBJ2-1	CASSRPLQGASGRGDNEQFF	TGTGCCAGCTCCAGGCCACTACAGGGGGCATCAGGGCGGGGAGACAATGAGCAGTTCTTC
.	TRBV25-1	.	TRBJ1-3	CASSEESSGNTIYF	TGTGCCAGCAGCGAGGAGAGCTCTGGAAACACCATATATTTT
TRBD2	TRBV7-6	.	TRBJ2-3	CASSVLAGGLDTQYF	TGTGCCAGCAGCGTACTAGCGGGAGGCCTAGATACGCAGTATTTT
.	TRBV28	.	TRBJ1-1	CASSLWGPMNTEAFF	TGTGCCAGCAGTTTATGGGGCCCCATGAACACTGAAGCTTTCTTT
TRBD2	TRBV5-1	.	TRBJ2-7	CASRPGLAGGTYEQYF	TGCGCCAGCAGGCCGGGACTAGCGGGTGGGACCTACGAGCAGTACTTC
TRBD1	TRBV7-9	once	TRBJ1-5	CASSLQLGTGNQPQHF	TGTGCCAGCAGCTTGCAACTCGGGACAGGGAATCAGCCCCAGCATTTT
TRBD2	TRBV10-3	.	TRBJ2-3	CAIEGGPGDTQYF	TGTGCCATCGAGGGAGGGCCAGGAGATACGCAGTATTTT
TRBD2	TRBV2	once	TRBJ2-3	CASSESRLAGVPDTQYF	TGTGCCAGCAGTGAATCCCGACTAGCGGGAGTTCCAGATACGCAGTATTTT
TRBD2	TRBV9	.	TRBJ2-1	CASSGLAGFINEQFF	TGTGCCAGCAGCGGACTAGCGGGTTTTATCAATGAGCAGTTCTTC
.	TRBV2	.	TRBJ1-3	CASKEAGNTIYF	TGTGCCAGCAAGGAGGCGGGAAACACCATATATTTT
.	TRBV7-6	.	TRBJ2-2	CASSLGGWTGELFF	TGTGCCAGCAGCTTAGGGGGCTGGACCGGGGAGCTGTTTTTT
TRBD2	TRBV7-3	.	TRBJ2-2	CASSLYGISGLAGNTGELFF	TGTGCCAGCAGCTTGTATGGCATATCCGGACTAGCGGGAAACACCGGGGAGCTGTTTTTT
.	TRBV15	once	TRBJ2-1	CATSRGSGDYNEQFF	TGTGCCACCAGCAGAGGTAGCGGAGATTACAATGAGCAGTTCTTC
.	TRBV5-4	.	TRBJ2-1	CASSFDGMTYNEQFF	TGTGCCAGCAGCTTCGACGGGATGACCTACAATGAGCAGTTCTTC
TRBD2	TRBV6-1	.	TRBJ2-7	CASRTSVSSREYF	TGTGCCAGCAGGACTAGCGTCTCATCTAGGGAGTACTTC
.	TRBV14	.	TRBJ1-3	CASSPRLSSGNTIYF	TGTGCCAGCAGCCCCCGGTTAAGCTCTGGAAACACCATATATTTT
TRBD2	TRBV29-1	once	TRBJ2-3	CTGLAGEGTDTQYF	TGCACAGGACTAGCGGGAGAAGGCACAGATACGCAGTATTTT
.	TRBV19	.	TRBJ1-5	CASSKAGYSNQPQHF	TGTGCCAGTAGTAAGGCAGGCTATAGCAATCAGCCCCAGCATTTT
.	TRBV15	.	TRBJ2-7	CATSRAGAGSSYEQYF	TGTGCCACCAGCAGAGCAGGCGCGGGAAGCTCCTACGAGCAGTACTTC